The clone carrying this TCR beta chain appeared a few times. What it recognizes is unknown. This sample was taken from a study of regulatory T cells in long-lasting Graves disease. General study points: Peripheral blood, not thyroid tissue, was the sole material studied. Possibly, too few samples lowered accuracy.

Time point meaning: newly diagnosed GD, antithyroid drugs for less than 3 months. From RNA extracted from PBMCs, the TCR library was made. The V end lost 5 bases, the J end lost 4 bases, and 12 bases lay between the germline ends. The V gene's germline CDR1 is SEHNR and CDR2 FQNEAQ (reference sequence). The length of the CDR3 is 14 residues. Researchers made TCR beta libraries by using iRepertoire HTBI primers and running Arm-PCR on CDR3 regions. Authors' processing steps: Samples jointly harbored 60 to 65 TRBV and about 15 TRBJ segments. TCRdb independently ran MiXCR on the multiplex PCR reads; one entry per CDR3 protein. These V and J calls derive from TCRdb rather than the authors' analysis. In the table there are under 500,000 distinct CDR3 sequences, over 15% of which are singletons. This sample was shared with a second study, whose subject was T cells in Graves' hyperthyroidism and ophthalmopathy. This second study says: Progression to ophthalmopathy was predicted a median of approximately seven months early.

The sequence was collected from a woman in her 30s with Graves disease. The source was peripheral blood mononuclear cells (PBMCs), collected at new diagnosis, from a patient treated with antithyroid drugs. The rearrangement uses TRBV7-9 and TRBJ2-1; maybe TRBD2 (5 bases). CDR3 protein: CASSPSAVYNEQFF. The CDR3 region has the DNA TGTGCCAGCAGCCCCTCAGCGGTGTACAATGAGCAGTTCTTC.